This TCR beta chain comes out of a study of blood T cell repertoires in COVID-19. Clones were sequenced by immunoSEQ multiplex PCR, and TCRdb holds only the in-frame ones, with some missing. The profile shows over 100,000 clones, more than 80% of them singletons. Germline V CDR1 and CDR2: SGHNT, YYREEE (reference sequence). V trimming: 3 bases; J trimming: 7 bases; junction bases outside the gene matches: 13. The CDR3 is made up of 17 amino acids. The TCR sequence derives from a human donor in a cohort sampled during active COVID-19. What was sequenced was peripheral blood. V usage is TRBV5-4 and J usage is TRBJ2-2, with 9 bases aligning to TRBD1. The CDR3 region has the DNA TGTGCCAGCAGCTCGGTGGTGGGGACAGGGACGGGCGGGGAGCTGTTTTTT. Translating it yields CASSSVVGTGTGGELFF.